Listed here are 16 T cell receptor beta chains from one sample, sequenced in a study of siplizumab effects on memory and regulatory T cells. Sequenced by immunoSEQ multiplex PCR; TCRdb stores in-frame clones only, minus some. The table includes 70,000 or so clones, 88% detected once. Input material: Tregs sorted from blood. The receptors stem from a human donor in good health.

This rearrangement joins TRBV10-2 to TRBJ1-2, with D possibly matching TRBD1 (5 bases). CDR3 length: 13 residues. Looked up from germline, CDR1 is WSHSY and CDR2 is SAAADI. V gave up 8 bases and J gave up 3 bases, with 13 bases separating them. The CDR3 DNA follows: TGCGCCAGCCGAGCACAGGCCCACTATGGCTACACCTTC. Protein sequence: CASRAQAHYGYTF.

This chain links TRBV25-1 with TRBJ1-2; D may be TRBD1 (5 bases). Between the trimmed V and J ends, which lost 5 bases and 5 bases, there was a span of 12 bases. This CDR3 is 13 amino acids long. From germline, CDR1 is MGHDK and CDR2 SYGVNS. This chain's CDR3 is CASSHLTGYGYTF. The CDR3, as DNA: TGTGCCAGCAGTCACCTAACAGGATATGGCTACACCTTC.

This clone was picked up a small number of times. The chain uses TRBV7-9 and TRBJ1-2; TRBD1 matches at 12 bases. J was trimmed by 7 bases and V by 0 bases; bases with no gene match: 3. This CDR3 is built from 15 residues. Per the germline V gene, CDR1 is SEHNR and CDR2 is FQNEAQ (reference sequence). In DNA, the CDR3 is TGTGCCAGCAGCTTAGCGGGACAGGGGGCTTTTGGCTACACCTTC. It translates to CASSLAGQGAFGYTF.

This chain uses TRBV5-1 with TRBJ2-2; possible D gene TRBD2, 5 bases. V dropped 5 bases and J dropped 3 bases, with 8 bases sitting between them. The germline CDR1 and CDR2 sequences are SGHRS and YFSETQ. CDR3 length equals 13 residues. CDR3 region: CASRWGDTGELFF. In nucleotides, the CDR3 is TGCGCCAGCAGATGGGGAGACACCGGGGAGCTGTTTTTT.

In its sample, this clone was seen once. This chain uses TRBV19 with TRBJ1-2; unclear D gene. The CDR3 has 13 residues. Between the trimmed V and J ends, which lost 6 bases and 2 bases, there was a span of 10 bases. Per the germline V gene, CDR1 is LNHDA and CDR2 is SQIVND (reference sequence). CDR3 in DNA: TGTGCCAGTAGGGGATCGGGAAACTATGGCTACACCTTC. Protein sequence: CASRGSGNYGYTF.

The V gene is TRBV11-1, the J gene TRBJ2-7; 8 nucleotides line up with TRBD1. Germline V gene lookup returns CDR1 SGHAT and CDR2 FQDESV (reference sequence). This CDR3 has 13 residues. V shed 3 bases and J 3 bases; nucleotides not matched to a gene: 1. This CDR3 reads CASSLGQVYEQYF. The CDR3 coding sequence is TGTGCCAGCAGCTTGGGACAGGTCTACGAGCAGTACTTC.

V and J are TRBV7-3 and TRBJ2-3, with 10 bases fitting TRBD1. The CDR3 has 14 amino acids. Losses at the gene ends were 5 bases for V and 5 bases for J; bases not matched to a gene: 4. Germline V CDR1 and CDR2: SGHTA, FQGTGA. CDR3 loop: CASSRGQGIDTQYF. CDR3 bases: TGTGCCAGCAGCCGGGGACAGGGGATAGATACGCAGTATTTT.

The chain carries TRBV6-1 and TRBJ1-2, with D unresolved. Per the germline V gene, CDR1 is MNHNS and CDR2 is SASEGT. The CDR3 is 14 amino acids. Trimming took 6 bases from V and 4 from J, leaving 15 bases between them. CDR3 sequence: CASSPRLRGYGYTF. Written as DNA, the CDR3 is TGTGCCAGCAGCCCCAGACTGCGGGGCTATGGCTACACCTTC.

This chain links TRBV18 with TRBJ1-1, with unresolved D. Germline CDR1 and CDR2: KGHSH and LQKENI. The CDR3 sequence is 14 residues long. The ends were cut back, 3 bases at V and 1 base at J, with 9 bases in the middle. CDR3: CASSPGERNTEAFF. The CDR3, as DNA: TGTGCCAGCTCACCTGGGGAGAGGAACACTGAAGCTTTCTTT.

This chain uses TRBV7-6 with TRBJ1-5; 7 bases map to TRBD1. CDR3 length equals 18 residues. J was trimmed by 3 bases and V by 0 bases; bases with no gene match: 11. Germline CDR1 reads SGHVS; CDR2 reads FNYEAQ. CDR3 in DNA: TGTGCCAGCAGCTTAGCGATACAGGGGCCGTTCTCCAATCAGCCCCAGCATTTT. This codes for CASSLAIQGPFSNQPQHF.

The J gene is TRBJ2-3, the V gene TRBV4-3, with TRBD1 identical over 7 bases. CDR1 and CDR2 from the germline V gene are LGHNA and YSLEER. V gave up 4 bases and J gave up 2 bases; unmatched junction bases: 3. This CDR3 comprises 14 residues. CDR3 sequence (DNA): TGCGCCAGCAGCCGGGACAGAAACACAGATACGCAGTATTTT. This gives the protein CASSRDRNTDTQYF.

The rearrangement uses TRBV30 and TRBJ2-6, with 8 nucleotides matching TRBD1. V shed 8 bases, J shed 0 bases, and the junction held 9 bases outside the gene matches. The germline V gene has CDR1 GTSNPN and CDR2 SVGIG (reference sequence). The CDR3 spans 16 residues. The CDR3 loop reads CAGEDRVPSGANVLTF. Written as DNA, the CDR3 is TGTGCCGGCGAGGACAGGGTCCCCTCTGGGGCCAACGTCCTGACTTTC.

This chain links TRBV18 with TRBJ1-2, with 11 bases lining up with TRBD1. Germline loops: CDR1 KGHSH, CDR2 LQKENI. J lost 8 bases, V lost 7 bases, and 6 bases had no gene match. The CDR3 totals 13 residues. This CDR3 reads CASFRTGGQGYTF. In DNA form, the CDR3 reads TGTGCCAGCTTTCGGACAGGGGGCCAGGGCTACACCTTC. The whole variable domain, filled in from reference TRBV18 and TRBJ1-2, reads NAGVMQNPRHLVRRRGQEARLRCSPMKGHSHVYWYRQLPEEGLKFMVYLQKENIIDESGMPKERFSAEFPKEGPSILRIQQVVRGDSAAYFCASFRTGGQGYTFGSGTRLTVV.

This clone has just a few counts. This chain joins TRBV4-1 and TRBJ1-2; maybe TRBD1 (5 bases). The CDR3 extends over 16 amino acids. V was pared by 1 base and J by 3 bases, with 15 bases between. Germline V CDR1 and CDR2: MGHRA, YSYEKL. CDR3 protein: CASSQVSPGKDYGYTF. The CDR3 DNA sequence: TGCGCCAGCAGCCAAGTGAGTCCAGGGAAGGACTATGGCTACACCTTC.

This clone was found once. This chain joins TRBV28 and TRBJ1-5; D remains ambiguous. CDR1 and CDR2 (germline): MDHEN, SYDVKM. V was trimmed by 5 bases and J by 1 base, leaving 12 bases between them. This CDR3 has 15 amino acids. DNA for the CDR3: TGTGCCAGCAGTCTCAGCGAGGACAGCAATCAGCCCCAGCATTTT. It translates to CASSLSEDSNQPQHF.

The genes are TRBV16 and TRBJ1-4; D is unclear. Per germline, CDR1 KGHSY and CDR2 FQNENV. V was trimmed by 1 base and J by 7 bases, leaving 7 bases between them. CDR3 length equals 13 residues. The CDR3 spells CASSQLRSEKLFF. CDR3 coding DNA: TGTGCCAGCAGCCAATTAAGGAGTGAAAAACTGTTTTTT.